This T cell receptor beta chain was identified in a study of blood T cell repertoires in COVID-19. The wider study: Some COVID-19 samples were acute and others convalescent; all came from the United States, Italy and Spain.

Sequencing was performed with immunoSEQ multiplex PCR; in TCRdb, only in-frame clones are kept and a portion is missing. The table lists roughly 80,000 clones, 90% of them singletons, with 15% to 20% in the top ten. Germline values: CDR1 SGHAT, CDR2 FQNNGV. The CDR3 is 18 amino acids. The V and J ends lost 1 base and 7 bases respectively, with 20 bases between them. The rearrangement uses TRBV11-2 and TRBJ1-6; D is possibly TRBD1 (6 bases). The material sequenced was peripheral blood. The source is a woman of 80 years or more with active or convalescent COVID-19. CDR3 in DNA: TGTGCCAGCAGCTTAGGGTTTTACGGGGGGCAGGGGAATTCACCCCTCCACTTT. Residues: CASSLGFYGGQGNSPLHF.